One sample yielded the 20 T cell receptor beta chains listed below, sequenced in a study of chemoradiotherapy in HPV16-positive cancers. TCRdb's copy holds only in-frame clones and misses some; the assay was immunoSEQ multiplex PCR. Of some 4,900 clones in the sample, about 67% were seen once. The sequences come from tumor tissue, collected from a patient who underwent chemoradiotherapy. These receptors were obtained from a human donor with HPV-associated anogenital cancer.

The rearrangement uses TRBV7-8 and TRBJ1-2; no firm D call. The CDR3 covers 14 residues. V dropped 1 base and J dropped 0 bases, with 6 bases sitting between them. CDR1 SGHVS and CDR2 FQNEAQ come from the germline V gene. The CDR3 region is CASSLGTANYGYTF. The CDR3 nucleotides are TGTGCCAGCAGCTTAGGGACTGCTAACTATGGCTACACCTTC.

V usage is TRBV7-8 and J usage is TRBJ2-3; D is undetermined. The V gene lost 5 bases and the J gene lost 6 bases, with 12 bases spanning the gap. The germline V gene encodes CDR1 SGHVS and CDR2 FQNEAQ. The CDR3 is made up of 13 amino acids. The CDR3 here is CASSTDLGDTQYF. For the CDR3, the DNA is TGTGCCAGCAGCACGGACCTTGGGGATACGCAGTATTTT. The variable domain in full, completed from reference TRBV7-8 and TRBJ2-3, reads GAGVSQSPRYKVAKRGQDVALRCDPISGHVSLFWYQQALGQGPEFLTYFQNEAQLDKSGLPSDRFFAERPEGSVSTLKIQRTQQEDSAVYLCASSTDLGDTQYFGPGTRLTVL.

With regard to this clone: The CDR3 does not end in the conserved phenylalanine or tryptophan, so this is likely a read error. No DNA is shown, since the ends of the CDR3 on it are uncertain; the CDR3 is the one TCRdb lists. The V gene is TRBV7-5, the J gene TRBJ1-2. TRBV7-5 is assigned pseudogene status. A total of 14 residues make up the CDR3, ends included. The CDR3: CVRSLEERNGSAGP.

The chain carries TRBV7-9 and TRBJ2-2, with no clear D. CDR1 is SEHNR, CDR2 FQNEAQ, per germline (reference sequence). Trimming took off 8 bases at V and 0 bases at J, with 7 bases between the two ends. This CDR3 is 13 amino acids long. The chain's CDR3 is CASSGTNTGELFF. The CDR3 region has the DNA TGTGCCAGCTCTGGGACGAACACCGGGGAGCTGTTTTTT.

This clone was counted a single time. This rearrangement joins TRBV27 to TRBJ1-5, with D unclear. Germline CDR1 reads MNHEY; CDR2 reads SMNVEV (reference sequence). V lost 5 bases to trimming and J lost 4 bases, with 18 bases between them. The CDR3 extends over 16 amino acids. The CDR3 spells CASSRRHTTLNQPQHF. Here the CDR3 DNA reads TGTGCCAGCAGTCGACGTCATACAACCCTTAATCAGCCCCAGCATTTT.

This clone has only a few counts. CDR3 region: CASSPVSGNTIYF. As DNA, the CDR3 is TGTGCCAGCAGTCCGGTCTCTGGAAACACCATATATTTT. V and J are TRBV28 and TRBJ1-3; unclear D gene. CDR3 length equals 13 residues. Germline lookup yields CDR1 MDHEN and CDR2 SYDVKM. The V end was cut by 5 bases, the J end by 0 bases, with 5 bases between.

The chain links TRBV6-1 to TRBJ1-2, with D uncertain. Germline lookup yields CDR1 MNHNS and CDR2 SASEGT. Trimming stripped 1 base from V and 7 bases from J, with 7 bases between. The CDR3 contains 12 residues. The CDR3 DNA reads TGTGCCAGCAGTGAAGGGGGAGTTGGCTACACCTTC. This codes for CASSEGGVGYTF.

A few counts support this clone. J is TRBJ2-5 and V is TRBV6-1; 7 nucleotides line up with TRBD2. The V segment lost 11 bases and the J segment 7 bases; nucleotides outside the gene matches: 16. The CDR3 spans 14 residues. Germline V gene data show CDR1 as MNHNS and CDR2 as SASEGT. The CDR3 sequence is CAATQAGSGGTQYF. CDR3 DNA: TGTGCCGCCACTCAGGCGGGATCGGGGGGGACCCAGTACTTC.

The chain uses TRBV7-9 and TRBJ1-2; D uncertain. Deletions cut 5 bases from V and 0 bases from J, with 10 bases between. The CDR3 extends over 14 amino acids. Germline assignment: CDR1 SEHNR and CDR2 FQNEAQ (reference sequence). The CDR3 reads CASSLSEANYGYTF. Here the CDR3 DNA reads TGTGCCAGCAGCCTCAGCGAGGCTAACTATGGCTACACCTTC.

This clone was seen more than once but under ten times. The J gene is TRBJ1-1, the V gene TRBV27; TRBD1 matches at 8 bases. The CDR3 has 15 residues. The J segment lost 1 base and the V segment lost 5 bases, leaving 6 bases of the junction unmatched. From germline, CDR1 is MNHEY and CDR2 SMNVEV (reference sequence). The CDR3: CASSPFTGGNTEAFF. CDR3 coding DNA: TGTGCCAGCAGTCCGTTTACAGGGGGGAACACTGAAGCTTTCTTT.

V and J are TRBV19 and TRBJ2-5, with D possibly matching TRBD1 (5 bases). Trimming left V 2 bases short and J 5 bases short, with 12 bases between. The CDR3 has 14 residues. Germline V gene sequence: CDR1 LNHDA, CDR2 SQIVND (reference sequence). Written as DNA, the CDR3 is TGTGCCAGTAGTATAAGGGGTAGATGGGAGACCCAGTACTTC. Amino acid sequence: CASSIRGRWETQYF.

This sequence joins TRBV5-4 and TRBJ2-3, with 8 bases matching TRBD2. The CDR3 runs 17 residues. The V gene's germline CDR1 is SGHNT and CDR2 YYREEE (reference sequence). With V trimmed by 0 bases and J by 1 base, 7 bases remained unmatched. DNA of the CDR3: TGTGCCAGCAGCTTGGGAGTCGGAGCGGGGGGCACAGATACGCAGTATTTT. Its translation: CASSLGVGAGGTDTQYF.

In this sample, this clone turned up once. The V gene is TRBV7-9, the J gene TRBJ2-2, with 8 bases matching TRBD1. V was pared by 5 bases and J by 5 bases, with 13 bases of the junction left unmatched. Looked up from germline, CDR1 is SEHNR and CDR2 is FQNEAQ (reference sequence). The CDR3 sequence is 17 residues long. The chain's CDR3 is CASSVTAGGGATGELFF. The CDR3 nucleotides read TGTGCCAGCAGCGTAACCGCAGGGGGCGGCGCGACCGGGGAGCTGTTTTTT.

This chain links TRBV6-1 with TRBJ1-5; a weak D match, TRBD1 (5 bases). Trimming shortened V by 0 bases and J by 6 bases, and 9 bases separated the two germline ends. The CDR3 consists of 14 residues. Germline CDR1 MNHNS, CDR2 SASEGT. Here the CDR3 reads CASSEAIGAQPQHF. DNA of the CDR3: TGTGCCAGCAGTGAAGCAATAGGGGCTCAGCCCCAGCATTTT.

The J gene is TRBJ2-3, the V gene TRBV4-2; 7 nucleotides align to TRBD1. This CDR3 comprises 19 residues. Per the germline V gene, CDR1 is LGHNA and CDR2 is YNFKEQ. The V segment lost 1 base and the J segment 6 bases; nucleotides outside the gene matches: 19. The CDR3 region is CASSQVAIVQKGALDTQYF. CDR3 in DNA: TGTGCCAGCAGCCAAGTTGCAATCGTGCAGAAGGGGGCTTTGGATACGCAGTATTTT.

The J gene is TRBJ2-7, the V gene TRBV27; 9 positions match TRBD1. The germline CDR1 and CDR2 sequences are MNHEY and SMNVEV (reference sequence). The length of the CDR3 is 15 residues. V shed 6 bases, J shed 5 bases, and the junction held 11 bases outside the gene matches. The CDR3 sequence is CASSLRDRVFDEQYF. CDR3 nucleotides: TGTGCCAGCAGCCTCCGGGACAGGGTGTTCGACGAGCAGTACTTC.

Here the CDR3 DNA reads TGTGCCAGCAGCCCCGTTGGGGGGGGCCGGGAGACCCAGTACTTC. Translating gives CASSPVGGGRETQYF. This chain links TRBV27 with TRBJ2-5, with a weak D call TRBD2 (7 bases). This CDR3 is 15 amino acids long. Germline loops: CDR1 MNHEY, CDR2 SMNVEV (reference sequence). The V end was cut by 6 bases, the J end by 5 bases, with 19 bases between.

The rearrangement uses TRBV27 and TRBJ1-2; 12 bases align to TRBD1. The germline V gene has CDR1 MNHEY and CDR2 SMNVEV (reference sequence). Losses at the gene ends were 2 bases for V and 5 bases for J; bases not matched to a gene: 9. The CDR3 is made up of 17 amino acids. The CDR3 here is CASSLPGQGATVYGYTF. The CDR3 DNA reads TGTGCCAGCAGTTTACCGGGACAGGGGGCCACCGTTTATGGCTACACCTTC.

The chain is built from TRBV29-1 and TRBJ1-5; D possibly corresponds to TRBD1 (5 bases). CDR3 length equals 13 residues. Trimming shortened V by 7 bases and J by 7 bases, and 17 bases separated the two germline ends. Germline CDR1 and CDR2: SQVTM and ANQGSEA. This chain's CDR3 is CSGWVGAGQPQHF. The CDR3 DNA follows: TGCAGCGGCTGGGTCGGGGCTGGCCAGCCCCAGCATTTT.

This clone appeared once. The chain employs TRBV5-5 and TRBJ2-6; TRBD1 agrees at 9 bases. After removal of 5 bases from V and 0 bases from J, the junction contained 12 bases not matched to a gene. The CDR3 loop spans 19 amino acids. Germline V gene lookup returns CDR1 SGHKS and CDR2 YYEKEE (reference sequence). CDR3 sequence (DNA): TGTGCCAGCAGACCCTCTCCGGGACAGGGAACCTCTGGGGCCAACGTCCTGACTTTC. Translation: CASRPSPGQGTSGANVLTF. Using reference TRBV5-5 and TRBJ2-6 for the parts outside the CDR3, the full variable domain is DAGVTQSPTHLIKTRGQQVTLRCSPISGHKSVSWYQQVLGQGPQFIFQYYEKEERGRGNFPDRFSARQFPNYSSELNVNALLLGDSALYLCASRPSPGQGTSGANVLTFGAGSRLTVL.